Shown below are 28 T cell receptor beta chains from a single sample sequenced in a study of blood T cell repertoires in COVID-19. Some clones are missing from TCRdb's copy, which holds only in-frame ones; the method was immunoSEQ multiplex PCR. The data hold 100,000 to 150,000 clones, with 85% observed a single time. The sequenced material came from peripheral blood. Source of these receptors: a woman older than 75 with COVID-19, enrolled during active disease.

A few counts support this clone. The chain combines TRBV28 with TRBJ2-1; 9 positions match TRBD2. There are 15 residues in the CDR3. Germline loops: CDR1 MDHEN, CDR2 SYDVKM. Unmatched junction bases numbered 3, after V lost 5 bases and J lost 1 base. The CDR3 nucleotides read TGTGCCAGCAGTATAGCGGGGGAGTCCTACAATGAGCAGTTCTTC. Translation gives CASSIAGESYNEQFF.

This chain connects TRBV7-3 to TRBJ2-6; the D gene is possibly TRBD1 (6 bases). This CDR3 contains 16 residues. V shed 5 bases and J shed 2 bases, with 13 bases lying between them. The germline V gene has CDR1 SGHTA and CDR2 FQGTGA. The CDR3 sequence: CASSQGRTPGANVLTF. The CDR3 nucleotides read TGTGCCAGCAGCCAGGGGCGGACTCCTGGGGCCAACGTCCTGACTTTC.

This chain's CDR3 is CASTAATNEKLFF. The CDR3 DNA reads TGTGCCAGCACGGCGGCAACTAATGAAAAACTGTTTTTT. This chain joins TRBV21-1 and TRBJ1-4. TRBV21-1 is deemed a pseudogene. The CDR3 runs to 13 residues.

This chain uses TRBV6-5 with TRBJ2-1; tentative D call: TRBD2 (6 bases). Per the germline V gene, CDR1 is MNHEY and CDR2 is SVGAGI. The CDR3 spans 15 residues. Trimming stripped 0 bases from V and 2 bases from J, with 8 bases between. CDR3 residues: CASSYSRDPYNEQFF. DNA of the CDR3: TGTGCCAGCAGTTACTCGCGGGACCCCTACAATGAGCAGTTCTTC.

The chain carries TRBV2 and TRBJ1-2, with 8 nucleotides matching TRBD1. CDR1 is SNHLY and CDR2 is FYNNEI in the germline V gene. The length of the CDR3 is 18 residues. V lost 3 bases to trimming and J lost 4 bases; unmatched junction nucleotides: 16. As DNA, the CDR3 is TGTGCCAGCAGTGACCCTGGGGGTGGGACAGGAGAAACCTATGGCTACACCTTC. Residues: CASSDPGGGTGETYGYTF.

This clone turned up a few times. This chain uses TRBV3-1 (or the pseudogene TRBV3-2) with TRBJ1-2; D is possibly TRBD1 (5 bases). The germline CDR1 and CDR2 sequences are LGHDT and YNNKEL (reference sequence). V dropped 4 bases and J dropped 0 bases, with 12 bases sitting between them. The CDR3 length is 15 residues. In DNA, the CDR3 is TGTGCCAGCAGCCCCCGTGGGGGGGCTAACTATGGCTACACCTTC. This codes for CASSPRGGANYGYTF.

The chain has TRBV5-1 and TRBJ1-1; D might be TRBD1 (5 bases). The CDR3 loop spans 15 amino acids. Trimming stripped 0 bases from V and 4 bases from J, with 13 bases between. The V gene's germline CDR1 is SGHRS and CDR2 YFSETQ. CDR3 sequence: CASSLAVGEGTEAFF. The CDR3 coding sequence is TGCGCCAGCAGCTTGGCCGTAGGGGAAGGCACTGAAGCTTTCTTT.

As to this clone: An end of the junction does not agree with germline; a read error may underlie this. This chain links TRBV19 with TRBJ2-7, with TRBD1 matching 8 bases. Germline loops: CDR1 LNHDA, CDR2 SQIVND (reference sequence). The CDR3 is 15 residues long. Here the CDR3 reads CASSITDRGTDEQYF. The CDR3 bases are TGTGCCAGCAGTATTACTGACAGGGGAACTGACGAGCAGTACTTC.

DNA of the CDR3: TGCGCCAGCAGCTTGGGAGGGACAGATAACACTGAAGCTTTCTTT. This encodes CASSLGGTDNTEAFF. This rearrangement joins TRBV5-1 to TRBJ1-1; 7 bases map to TRBD1. The CDR3 sequence is 15 residues long. J lost 2 bases, V lost 0 bases, and 4 bases had no gene match. The germline gives CDR1 SGHRS, CDR2 YFSETQ.

This clone was seen more than once but under ten times. The V gene is TRBV11-2, the J gene TRBJ2-1, with TRBD2 identical over 11 bases. With 3 bases clipped from V and 7 bases from J, the junction kept 5 bases outside the gene matches. The CDR3 is 15 residues long. Germline V gives CDR1 SGHAT, CDR2 FQNNGV. CDR3 bases: TGTGCCAGCAGCTTTAGCGGGAGGGCGAGGAATGAGCAGTTCTTC. The encoded protein is CASSFSGRARNEQFF.

The chain links TRBV4-3 to TRBJ2-2, with TRBD1 identical over 8 bases. Trimming removed 3 bases from V and 6 bases from J; junction bases left unmatched: 6. Germline V gene data show CDR1 as LGHNA and CDR2 as YSLEER. The CDR3 has 15 residues. The CDR3 bases are TGCGCCAGCAGCCACAGGGGGCTGGGCGCCGGGGAGCTGTTTTTT. This translates into CASSHRGLGAGELFF.

This rearrangement joins TRBV4-1 to TRBJ1-2; D is unresolved. CDR1 MGHRA and CDR2 YSYEKL come from the germline V gene. The V end lost 0 bases, the J end lost 2 bases, and 7 bases lay between the germline ends. The CDR3 totals 14 residues. The CDR3: CASSQEGGNYGYTF. For the CDR3, the DNA is TGCGCCAGCAGCCAAGAAGGAGGAAACTATGGCTACACCTTC.

The chain couples TRBV5-1 to TRBJ2-2; 10 positions match TRBD2. The CDR3 is made up of 16 amino acids. CDR1 and CDR2 from the germline V gene are SGHRS and YFSETQ. Germline trimming cut 3 bases from V and 0 bases from J; bases unmatched to any gene: 2. DNA for the CDR3: TGCGCCAGCAGCTCTCTAGCGGGGGCGAACACCGGGGAGCTGTTTTTT. Its protein product is CASSSLAGANTGELFF.

The V call is TRBV5-1, the J call TRBJ1-1; D not resolved. The V and J ends lost 0 bases and 0 bases respectively, with 9 bases between them. Germline-derived CDR1 and CDR2 are SGHRS and YFSETQ. This CDR3 is built from 15 residues. This chain's CDR3 is CASSLGSLMNTEAFF. The CDR3 DNA reads as TGCGCCAGCAGCTTGGGTTCACTTATGAACACTGAAGCTTTCTTT.

This clone was observed a single time. The chain links TRBV9 to TRBJ2-5, with D possibly TRBD2 on 5 matching bases. The germline V gene encodes CDR1 SGDLS and CDR2 YYNGEE. V lost 4 bases and J 5 bases, leaving 18 bases between the germline ends. The CDR3 is made up of 15 amino acids. Here the CDR3 reads CASSPRPLRGETQYF. In nucleotides, the CDR3 is TGTGCCAGCAGCCCCAGGCCCCTGCGAGGGGAGACCCAGTACTTC.

This rearrangement joins TRBV5-5 to TRBJ2-2, with 7 bases matching TRBD1. Trimming removed 5 bases from V and 2 bases from J; junction bases left unmatched: 12. The germline gives CDR1 SGHKS, CDR2 YYEKEE (reference sequence). The CDR3 is 17 amino acids. The CDR3 protein is CASRIFRGQVNTGELFF. The CDR3 bases are TGTGCCAGCAGGATTTTCCGAGGACAGGTTAACACCGGGGAGCTGTTTTTT.

This sequence joins TRBV5-1 and TRBJ2-1; 7 nucleotides agree with TRBD2. V trimming: 7 bases; J trimming: 0 bases; junction bases outside the gene matches: 10. The CDR3 has 16 amino acids. The germline CDR1 and CDR2 sequences are SGHRS and YFSETQ. CDR3 DNA: TGCGCCAGCGCACTAGCGACTGCCCTCTCCTACAATGAGCAGTTCTTC. As protein: CASALATALSYNEQFF.

This sequence joins TRBV9 and TRBJ2-5; 9 bases map to TRBD1. This CDR3 comprises 14 residues. Germline V CDR1 and CDR2: SGDLS, YYNGEE. The ends lost 4 bases at V and 4 bases at J; junction bases unmatched: 5. This CDR3 is CASSPRTGAETQYF. CDR3 DNA: TGTGCCAGCAGCCCAAGGACAGGGGCAGAGACCCAGTACTTC.

This rearrangement joins TRBV5-1 to TRBJ1-1, with TRBD1 matching 11 bases. Germline V gene sequence: CDR1 SGHRS, CDR2 YFSETQ. This CDR3 comprises 15 residues. Germline trimming cut 4 bases from V and 3 bases from J; bases unmatched to any gene: 5. DNA of the CDR3: TGCGCCAGCAGCATCGGGACAGGGGGATACACTGAAGCTTTCTTT. Translation gives CASSIGTGGYTEAFF. The whole variable domain, filled in from reference TRBV5-1 and TRBJ1-1, reads KAGVTQTPRYLIKTRGQQVTLSCSPISGHRSVSWYQQTPGQGLQFLFEYFSETQRNKGNFPGRFSGRQFSNSRSEMNVSTLELGDSALYLCASSIGTGGYTEAFFGQGTRLTVV.

This clone has just one count. The chain couples TRBV29-1 to TRBJ2-6; a possible D gene is TRBD2 (6 bases). Trimming removed 6 bases from V and 3 bases from J, with 15 bases in between. In germline, CDR1 is SQVTM, CDR2 ANQGSEA. The CDR3 length is 15 residues. The chain's CDR3 is CSVREKGGGANVLTF. The CDR3 coding sequence is TGCAGCGTGCGGGAAAAGGGCGGTGGGGCCAACGTCCTGACTTTC.

The chain combines TRBV5-1 with TRBJ2-7; D is perhaps TRBD2 (6 bases). The CDR3 totals 15 residues. Germline V gives CDR1 SGHRS, CDR2 YFSETQ. V gave up 4 bases and J gave up 6 bases, with 20 bases separating them. The CDR3 sequence: CASSPEGQGGGEQYF. DNA for the CDR3: TGCGCCAGCAGCCCCGAGGGGCAGGGAGGCGGCGAGCAGTACTTC.

The chain employs TRBV5-1 and TRBJ2-2, with a weak D call TRBD2 (5 bases). This CDR3 is 15 amino acids long. Germline V gene data show CDR1 as SGHRS and CDR2 as YFSETQ. V shed 0 bases and J shed 3 bases, with 9 bases lying between them. The CDR3 reads CASSLAMRDTGELFF. CDR3 nucleotides: TGCGCCAGCAGCTTGGCCATGAGGGACACCGGGGAGCTGTTTTTT.

This chain links TRBV28 with TRBJ1-1; TRBD1 is a possible D gene (5 bases). Germline values: CDR1 MDHEN, CDR2 SYDVKM. V was pared by 6 bases and J by 2 bases, with 10 bases between. The CDR3 length is 13 residues. CDR3 sequence (DNA): TGTGCCAGCAGAACGACAGTAAACACTGAAGCTTTCTTT. Residues: CASRTTVNTEAFF.

The chain couples TRBV6-6 to TRBJ2-7; 7 bases are shared with TRBD2. Trimming at V came to 4 bases and at J to 2 bases, leaving 11 bases not matched to a gene. Germline loops: CDR1 MNHNY, CDR2 SVGAGI (reference sequence). CDR3 size: 16 residues. Here the CDR3 reads CASSFLPSGSTYEQYF. The DNA for the CDR3 is TGTGCCAGCAGTTTCCTACCTAGCGGTAGCACCTACGAGCAGTACTTC.

The rearrangement links TRBV6-2 or TRBV6-3 to TRBJ1-6; D gene ambiguous. CDR3 length: 14 residues. V lost 2 bases and J lost 7, with 9 bases in between. From germline, CDR1 is MNHEY and CDR2 SVGEGT. The CDR3 protein is CASSYGQPNSPLHF. CDR3 coding DNA: TGTGCCAGCAGTTACGGGCAGCCCAATTCACCCCTCCACTTT.

A single count supports this clone. The chain has TRBV14 and TRBJ1-1, with D maybe TRBD1 (6 bases). The length of the CDR3 is 13 residues. Trimming cost V 4 bases and J 5 bases, with 11 bases left between them. In germline, CDR1 is SGHDN, CDR2 FVKESK. The CDR3 bases are TGTGCCAGCAGCCTACAGGGTGGGACTGAAGCTTTCTTT. Translated: CASSLQGGTEAFF.

The chain has TRBV4-1 and TRBJ2-2, with D maybe TRBD1 (5 bases). The CDR3 contains 19 residues. V was trimmed by 0 bases and J by 8 bases, leaving 25 bases between them. Germline lookup yields CDR1 MGHRA and CDR2 YSYEKL. This chain's CDR3 is CASSQDLHLTGRRAGELFF. The CDR3 DNA follows: TGCGCCAGCAGCCAAGACCTCCACCTCACAGGACGCAGGGCAGGGGAGCTGTTTTTT.

The chain links TRBV5-4 to TRBJ2-3, with 15 bases lining up with TRBD2. This CDR3 has 16 amino acids. Looked up from germline, CDR1 is SGHNT and CDR2 is YYREEE (reference sequence). Trimming removed 4 bases from V and 6 bases from J; junction bases left unmatched: 6. DNA of the CDR3: TGTGCCAGCAGCATAGGGACTAGCGGGAGGATGGATACGCAGTATTTT. Its protein product is CASSIGTSGRMDTQYF. Based on the CDR3 plus reference TRBV5-4 and TRBJ2-3, the full variable domain is ETGVTQSPTHLIKTRGQQVTLRCSSQSGHNTVSWYQQALGQGPQFIFQYYREEENGRGNFPPRFSGLQFPNYSSELNVNALELDDSALYLCASSIGTSGRMDTQYFGPGTRLTVL.